A selection of T cell receptor beta chains follows, all from one sample in a study of T cells in Graves' hyperthyroidism and ophthalmopathy. TCRdb processed the multiplex PCR reads anew with MiXCR; each CDR3 protein has one entry. The sample includes under 300,000 distinct CDR3 sequences, about an eighth of them seen just once. Sequenced material: blood. These receptors all come from a woman between 25 and 40 years old with Graves' hyperthyroidism that later progressed to Graves' ophthalmopathy. Both conserved end residues are part of each CDR3. D genes are given only for firm matches. A clone size is listed for some rows: how often the clone was seen (once, few, many), or a class if it is expanded.

TRBV6-1	TRBJ2-1	-	TRBD2	TGTGCCAGCAGTGGGACTAGCGGAAATGAGCAGTTCTTC	CASSGTSGNEQFF
TRBV10-3	TRBJ2-7	many	-	TGTGCCATCAGTGATGTGGACGAGCAGTACTTC	CAISDVDEQYF
TRBV5-4	TRBJ1-2	few	TRBD1	TGTGCCAGCAGTGGCGACAGGGCGAACTATGGCTACACCTTC	CASSGDRANYGYTF
TRBV19	TRBJ2-3	few	TRBD2	TGTGCCAGTAGTATCACCCTAGCGGGCACTCTATTCACAGATACGCAGTATTTT	CASSITLAGTLFTDTQYF
TRBV20-1	TRBJ2-5	few	-	TGCAGTGCTATTAGGACAGGGAGGGCGGAGAGAACCCAGTACTTC	CSAIRTGRAERTQYF
TRBV28	TRBJ1-1	many	-	TGTGCCAGCAGCCCCCCGAGCCCTGGACAAATCACTGAAGCTTTCTTT	CASSPPSPGQITEAFF
TRBV5-6	TRBJ2-7	many	-	TGTGCCAGCAGCTTGATGGGGCAGGGAGAAGACGAGCAGTACTTC	CASSLMGQGEDEQYF
TRBV7-9	TRBJ2-3	many	-	TGTGCCAGCAGCCCGAGCCGGGGAGAGTTGGCAGATACGCAGTATTTT	CASSPSRGELADTQYF
TRBV7-2	TRBJ1-3	few	-	TGTGCCAGCAGCGCCGATGGAAACACCATATATTTT	CASSADGNTIYF
TRBV7-2	TRBJ2-1	many	TRBD2	TGTGCCAGCAGCTTAGCTTCGGGACTAGCGGGAGGTCGCGAGCAGTTCTTC	CASSLASGLAGGREQFF
TRBV7-2	TRBJ2-5	many	-	TGTGCCAGCGGGAGGTCCAGGGATGAGACCCAGTACTTC	CASGRSRDETQYF
TRBV6-1	TRBJ2-7	many	-	TGTGCCACCTGGGGGGTCTACGAGCAGTACTTC	CATWGVYEQYF
TRBV28	TRBJ1-6	few	-	TGTGCCAGCAGTCAGTCTAATTCACCCCTCCACTTT	CASSQSNSPLHF
TRBV7-3	TRBJ1-6	few	TRBD1	TGTGCCAGCAGCCAAGACGGGACAGGGTATAATTCACCCCTCCACTTT	CASSQDGTGYNSPLHF
TRBV6-2/TRBV6-3	TRBJ1-2	few	-	TGTGCCAGCAGCCGCACCCCGGACGGCATCTATGGCTACACCTTC	CASSRTPDGIYGYTF
TRBV7-2	TRBJ2-3	many	-	TGTGCCAGCAGCTTAGAGTGGAGCACAGATACGCAGTATTTT	CASSLEWSTDTQYF
TRBV28	TRBJ2-3	many	TRBD1	TGTGCCAGCAGTTTGACAGGGAATACGCAGTATTTT	CASSLTGNTQYF
TRBV4-3	TRBJ2-2	many	-	TGCGCCAGCAGTCAAGGGGTAGGGGGAGCCGGTGGCGCCGGGGAGCTGTTTTTT	CASSQGVGGAGGAGELFF
TRBV12-3/TRBV12-4	TRBJ2-1	few	-	TGTGCCAGCAGTTGGCTCGGCGGGAACTTATACAATGAGCAGTTCTTC	CASSWLGGNLYNEQFF
TRBV20-1	TRBJ2-7	many	TRBD1	TGCAGTGCTAGAGATAGGTACAGGGGGCCGTACGAGCAGTACTTC	CSARDRYRGPYEQYF
TRBV11-2	TRBJ2-5	many	-	TGTGCCAGCAGCAGGGGAGGGGGCGAGGGAGAGACCCAGTACTTC	CASSRGGGEGETQYF
TRBV20-1	TRBJ2-3	many	-	TGCAGTGCGGACCAGCGTACGGAGGGGAGAGATACGCAGTATTTT	CSADQRTEGRDTQYF
TRBV3-2	TRBJ2-1	many	-	TGTGCCAGCAGCCAACCCGGGGTGGGCGGGAGCCCCTACAATGAGCAGTTCTTC	CASSQPGVGGSPYNEQFF
TRBV5-5	TRBJ1-4	many	-	TGTGCCAGCAGCTTTTTAAACGGACCAAATGAAAAACTGTTTTTT	CASSFLNGPNEKLFF
TRBV2	TRBJ2-3	many	-	TGTGCCAGCAGTGAAGGTGGCTACCTCACAGATACGCAGTATTTT	CASSEGGYLTDTQYF
TRBV2	TRBJ2-7	many	TRBD2	TGTGCCAGCAGAGAGACTAGCGGGAGGGCCGGAGAGCAGTACTTC	CASRETSGRAGEQYF
TRBV9	TRBJ2-6	few	-	TGTGCCAGCAGCGCTAGGGTATCAGGGGCCAACGTCCTGACTTTC	CASSARVSGANVLTF
TRBV28	TRBJ1-1	many	-	TGTGCCAGCTGGGGGGGGAACGGGGTGAACACTGAAGCTTTCTTT	CASWGGNGVNTEAFF
TRBV20-1	TRBJ2-7	few	TRBD2	TGCAGTGCTAGCGGGGGGGCATACGAGCAGTACTTC	CSASGGAYEQYF
TRBV29-1	TRBJ2-1	many	-	TGCAGCGTCCCCCTGGCTAGCGAGATTGATGAGCAGTTCTTC	CSVPLASEIDEQFF
TRBV18	TRBJ2-2	-	-	TGTGCCAGCTCACCCGCGGCGGCGGAGCTGTTTTTT	CASSPAAAELFF
TRBV20-1	TRBJ1-1	many	-	TGCAGTGCTAGAGATTTAGGGGGGCTCAGGACTGAAGCTTTCTTT	CSARDLGGLRTEAFF
TRBV20-1	TRBJ2-5	many	TRBD2	TGCAGTGCTAGACCTTTTGGGAGGGCCGAGATTTGGACCCAGTACTTC	CSARPFGRAEIWTQYF
TRBV12-5	TRBJ1-1	few	-	TGTGCTAGTGAAAGGGGTTCTGAAGCTTTCTTT	CASERGSEAFF
TRBV3-1	TRBJ2-4	few	TRBD2	TGTGCCAGCAGCCGACTAGCGGGTCTAGCCAAAAACATTCAGTACTTC	CASSRLAGLAKNIQYF
TRBV15	TRBJ2-2	-	-	TGTGCCACCAGCAGGAAGGTCCAAACCGGGGAGCTGTTTTTT	CATSRKVQTGELFF
TRBV27	TRBJ2-1	few	TRBD2	TGTGCCACCCACCCGGGGGGAGTCTTGAATGAGCAGTTCTTC	CATHPGGVLNEQFF
TRBV27	TRBJ2-5	many	-	TGTGCCAGCAGTTTATGGCCAGGCCCCGAGACCCAGTACTTC	CASSLWPGPETQYF
TRBV9	TRBJ2-1	few	-	TGTGCCAGCAGCACTGACAATGAGCAGTTCTTC	CASSTDNEQFF
TRBV20-1	TRBJ1-5	many	-	TGCAGTGCCGGCGACGGCTATAGCAATCAGCCCCAGCATTTT	CSAGDGYSNQPQHF
TRBV11-2	TRBJ2-7	many	TRBD1	TGTGCCAGCAGCTTAGCGGGCAGGGGGCGAAATCCGCAGTACTTC	CASSLAGRGRNPQYF